This entry lists 21 T cell receptor beta chains sequenced from one sample in a study of T-cell memory formation after mild COVID-19. A single record per CDR3 protein comes from TCRdb applying MiXCR to the 5' RACE reads. The sample shows 80,000 to 95,000 distinct CDR3 sequences, around a quarter of them seen only once. The specimen sequenced was PBMCs or a T cell subset sorted from them (not recorded which). These receptors all come from a man in his late teens or twenties who had mild COVID-19 (a few samples of this study predate the infection). Cell type and time point are not known.

This clonotype came up a few times. V is TRBV3-1 and J is TRBJ2-1, with D possibly being TRBD1 (6 bases). Germline CDR1 and CDR2: LGHDT and YNNKEL (reference sequence). The CDR3 runs 18 residues. Between the trimmed V and J ends, which lost 0 bases and 7 bases, there was a span of 22 bases. This chain's CDR3 is CASSQDPQGSHLWNEQFF. The CDR3 DNA follows: TGTGCCAGCAGCCAAGATCCACAGGGCTCCCACCTATGGAATGAGCAGTTCTTC.

V is TRBV5-1 and J is TRBJ1-2; TRBD1 agrees at 10 bases. This CDR3 is 17 amino acids long. Germline CDR1 SGHRS, CDR2 YFSETQ. J gave up 0 bases and V 4 bases, and 9 bases lay outside the gene matches. CDR3 protein: CASSPRGTGVTNYGYTF. In nucleotides, the CDR3 is TGCGCCAGCAGCCCCCGGGGGACAGGGGTCACTAACTATGGCTACACCTTC.

The CDR3 here is CASSLIGGKDTQYF. The CDR3 DNA reads TGTGCCAGCAGTCTAATTGGGGGGAAAGATACGCAGTATTTT. The rearrangement links TRBV9 to TRBJ2-3; a possible D gene is TRBD2 (6 bases). CDR1 is SGDLS, CDR2 YYNGEE, per germline. Trimming removed 5 bases at V and 5 bases at J, with 15 bases between. The CDR3 length is 14 residues. The complete variable domain, with remaining parts taken from reference TRBV9 and TRBJ2-3, reads DSGVTQTPKHLITATGQRVTLRCSPRSGDLSVYWYQQSLDQGLQFLIQYYNGEERAKGNILERFSAQQFPDLHSELNLSSLELGDSALYFCASSLIGGKDTQYFGPGTRLTVL.

This clonotype was counted a few times. The chain couples TRBV9 to TRBJ2-2; TRBD1 might be the D (6 bases). The V gene lost 0 bases and the J gene lost 4 bases, with 19 bases spanning the gap. This CDR3 spans 18 amino acids. Germline CDR1 SGDLS, CDR2 YYNGEE. CDR3 DNA sequence: TGTGCCAGCAGCGTAGTTGGTCTCAGGGGCGCGGGCACCGGGGAGCTGTTTTTT. It codes for CASSVVGLRGAGTGELFF.

The chain uses TRBV7-9 and TRBJ2-5, with D unclear. Germline assignment: CDR1 SEHNR and CDR2 FQNEAQ (reference sequence). The CDR3 is 16 residues long. The ends were cut back, 5 bases at V and 1 base at J, with 17 bases in the middle. This CDR3 is CASSAPLTGGQETQYF. CDR3 nucleotides: TGTGCCAGCAGCGCTCCCCTCACGGGTGGCCAAGAGACCCAGTACTTC.

CDR3 coding DNA: TGTGCCAGCACCTCGGGACCTACTGAAGCTTTCTTT. It specifies CASTSGPTEAFF. V usage is TRBV7-9 and J usage is TRBJ1-1; possible D gene TRBD1, 5 bases. V dropped 7 bases and J dropped 5 bases, with 11 bases sitting between them. The CDR3 totals 12 residues. Germline CDR1 is SEHNR and CDR2 is FQNEAQ (reference sequence). Filled out from reference TRBV7-9 and TRBJ1-1, the complete variable domain reads DTGVSQNPRHKITKRGQNVTFRCDPISEHNRLYWYRQTLGQGPEFLTYFQNEAQLEKSRLLSDRFSAERPKGSFSTLEIQRTEQGDSAMYLCASTSGPTEAFFGQGTRLTVV.

The chain has TRBV4-3 and TRBJ2-7, with TRBD1 identical over 7 bases. After removal of 6 bases from V and 0 bases from J, the junction contained 5 bases not matched to a gene. CDR1 and CDR2 from the germline V gene are LGHNA and YSLEER. The CDR3 is 14 residues long. The CDR3 nucleotides read TGCGCCAGCAGTGAGGACAGGAGCTCCTACGAGCAGTACTTC. Translation: CASSEDRSSYEQYF.

This clonotype has just a few counts. The J gene is TRBJ2-2, the V gene TRBV12-3 or TRBV12-4; 9 bases are shared with TRBD1. The CDR3 runs to 17 residues. J lost 4 bases, V lost 4 bases, and 10 bases had no gene match. Here the CDR3 reads CASSYPGDRDSTGELFF. The CDR3 DNA sequence: TGTGCCAGCAGTTACCCGGGGGACAGGGATTCCACCGGGGAGCTGTTTTTT.

This clonotype was observed a handful of times. The chain has TRBV6-2 or TRBV6-3 and TRBJ2-1; D might be TRBD1 (6 bases). V shed 10 bases and J shed 8 bases, with 15 bases lying between them. CDR1 and CDR2 from the germline V gene are MNHEY and SVGEGT. The CDR3 runs to 12 residues. CDR3: CATNRAGYEQFF. In DNA, the CDR3 is TGTGCCACAAACAGGGCAGGCTATGAGCAGTTCTTC.

The chain has TRBV21-1 and TRBJ2-1; the DNA was not compared with TRBD1, the D call given in the table. TRBV21-1 is given as a pseudogene. The CDR3 spans 11 residues. CDR3 nucleotides: TGTGCCAGCAGGAGGGGGCTTGAGCAGTTCTTC. Encoded protein: CASRRGLEQFF.

This clonotype was counted between two and nine times. The chain couples TRBV27 to TRBJ1-3; D ambiguous. V lost 4 bases, J lost 2 bases, and 12 bases lay in between. From germline, CDR1 is MNHEY and CDR2 SMNVEV (reference sequence). The CDR3 covers 15 residues. CDR3 protein: CASSSVSGPGNTIYF. The CDR3 DNA follows: TGTGCCAGCAGTTCGGTCTCCGGGCCTGGAAACACCATATATTTT.

V and J are TRBV7-8 and TRBJ2-3; D may be TRBD2 (7 bases). The ends were cut back, 0 bases at V and 2 bases at J, with 12 bases in the middle. This CDR3 contains 16 residues. The germline gives CDR1 SGHVS, CDR2 FQNEAQ. CDR3 sequence: CASSLAGGASTDTQYF. The CDR3 nucleotides are TGTGCCAGCAGCTTAGCAGGGGGGGCCTCCACAGATACGCAGTATTTT.

The chain links TRBV5-5 to TRBJ1-1, with a possible D match to TRBD1 (5 bases). Germline V gene lookup returns CDR1 SGHKS and CDR2 YYEKEE (reference sequence). The CDR3 extends over 13 amino acids. The germline V and J ends were trimmed by 3 bases and 0 bases, with 6 bases remaining between them. The CDR3 nucleotides are TGTGCCAGCAGCTCGACAGTGAACACTGAAGCTTTCTTT. Translating it yields CASSSTVNTEAFF. Combining the CDR3 with reference TRBV5-5 and TRBJ1-1 gives the whole variable domain DAGVTQSPTHLIKTRGQQVTLRCSPISGHKSVSWYQQVLGQGPQFIFQYYEKEERGRGNFPDRFSARQFPNYSSELNVNALLLGDSALYLCASSSTVNTEAFFGQGTRLTVV.

The chain has TRBV6-5 and TRBJ1-2, with 8 bases that match TRBD1. With 6 bases clipped from V and 7 bases from J, the junction kept 7 bases outside the gene matches. This CDR3 has 13 amino acids. The germline V gene encodes CDR1 MNHEY and CDR2 SVGAGI. The CDR3 spells CASSWTGLSGYTF. The CDR3 nucleotides are TGTGCCAGCAGCTGGACAGGGTTATCTGGCTACACCTTC.

The chain couples TRBV12-3 or TRBV12-4 to TRBJ2-3, with D uncertain. V was cut by 1 base and J by 9 bases, with 8 bases left in between. This CDR3 comprises 12 residues. CDR3 DNA sequence: TGTGCCAGCAGTTTAGAGTCGAGAACGCAGTATTTT. As protein: CASSLESRTQYF.

The J gene is TRBJ2-5, the V gene TRBV2; 8 positions match TRBD1. Germline V gene lookup returns CDR1 SNHLY and CDR2 FYNNEI. V shed 0 bases, J shed 5 bases, and the junction held 5 bases outside the gene matches. CDR3 length equals 15 residues. The CDR3 sequence: CASSEARTGLETQYF. The CDR3 region has the DNA TGTGCCAGCAGTGAAGCGCGGACAGGGCTGGAGACCCAGTACTTC. The full variable domain, its missing parts supplied by reference TRBV2 and TRBJ2-5, is EPEVTQTPSHQVTQMGQEVILRCVPISNHLYFYWYRQILGQKVEFLVSFYNNEISEKSEIFDDQFSVERPDGSNFTLKIRSTKLEDSAMYFCASSEARTGLETQYFGPGTRLLVL.

This clonotype was seen only once. The chain uses TRBV15 and TRBJ2-1; D gene uncertain. Per germline, CDR1 LNHNV and CDR2 YYDKDF (reference sequence). With 0 bases removed from V and 0 bases from J, the gap between germline ends came to 12 bases. The CDR3 has 17 residues. The CDR3 region has the DNA TGTGCCACCAGCAGAGATTTCGGCAGGCGCTCCTACAATGAGCAGTTCTTC. Residues: CATSRDFGRRSYNEQFF.

This chain joins TRBV6-1 and TRBJ1-1, with D unclear. Trimming pared 1 base from V and 8 bases from J, leaving 5 bases between. In germline, CDR1 is MNHNS, CDR2 SASEGT. The CDR3 totals 11 residues. The CDR3 nucleotides read TGTGCCAGCAGTGAAGGGCAGGAAGCTTTCTTT. As protein: CASSEGQEAFF.

There are a few counts of this clonotype. The CDR3 DNA is TGTGCCATCAGTGTGGGGACAGGGGGCAGAGGCACCGGGGAGCTGTTTTTT. Translating gives CAISVGTGGRGTGELFF. This sequence joins TRBV10-3 and TRBJ2-2; 12 bases are shared with TRBD1. After removal of 4 bases from V and 4 bases from J, the junction contained 7 bases not matched to a gene. The CDR3 is 17 residues long. Germline V CDR1 and CDR2: ENHRY, SYGVKD.

The rearrangement links TRBV7-3 to TRBJ2-7, with D maybe TRBD1 (5 bases). The CDR3 contains 13 residues. Germline lookup yields CDR1 SGHTA and CDR2 FQGTGA. The germline V and J ends were trimmed by 8 bases and 5 bases, with 16 bases remaining between them. In nucleotides, the CDR3 is TGTGCCAGCGGCAGGGAATACGTCGACGAGCAGTACTTC. Amino acid sequence: CASGREYVDEQYF. Filled out from reference TRBV7-3 and TRBJ2-7, the complete variable domain reads GAGVSQTPSNKVTEKGKYVELRCDPISGHTALYWYRQSLGQGPEFLIYFQGTGAADDSGLPNDRFFAVRPEGSVSTLKIQRTERGDSAVYLCASGREYVDEQYFGPGTRLTVT.

This clonotype was seen only a few times. J is TRBJ2-5 and V is TRBV30; no clear D gene. Germline V CDR1 and CDR2: GTSNPN, SVGIG (reference sequence). V lost 1 base and J lost 4, with 7 bases in between. The CDR3 is made up of 12 amino acids. The CDR3 DNA follows: TGTGCCTGGAGTGGGGCAACAGAGACCCAGTACTTC. Translation: CAWSGATETQYF. Drawing the rest from reference TRBV30 and TRBJ2-5, the complete variable domain is SQTIHQWPATLVQPVGSPLSLECTVEGTSNPNLYWYRQAAGRGLQLLFYSVGIGQISSEVPQNLSASRPQDRQFILSSKKLLLSDSGFYLCAWSGATETQYFGPGTRLLVL.